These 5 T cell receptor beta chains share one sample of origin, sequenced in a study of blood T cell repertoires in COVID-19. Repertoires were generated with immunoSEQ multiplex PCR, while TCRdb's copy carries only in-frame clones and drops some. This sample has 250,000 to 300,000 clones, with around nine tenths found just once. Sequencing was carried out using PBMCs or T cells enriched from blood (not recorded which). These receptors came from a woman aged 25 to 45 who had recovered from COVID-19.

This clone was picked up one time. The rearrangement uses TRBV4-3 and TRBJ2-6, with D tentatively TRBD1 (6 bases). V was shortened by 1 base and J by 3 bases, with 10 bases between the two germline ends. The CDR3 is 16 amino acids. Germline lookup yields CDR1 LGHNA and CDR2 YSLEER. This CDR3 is CASSQVRGNGANVLTF. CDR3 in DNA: TGCGCCAGCAGCCAAGTGAGGGGGAATGGGGCCAACGTCCTGACTTTC.

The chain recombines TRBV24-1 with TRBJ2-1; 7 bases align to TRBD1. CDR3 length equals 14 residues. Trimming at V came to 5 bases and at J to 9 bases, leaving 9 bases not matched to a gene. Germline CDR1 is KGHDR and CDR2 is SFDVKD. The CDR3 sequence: CATSAETGTAEQFF. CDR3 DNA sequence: TGTGCCACCAGTGCCGAGACAGGGACGGCTGAGCAGTTCTTC.

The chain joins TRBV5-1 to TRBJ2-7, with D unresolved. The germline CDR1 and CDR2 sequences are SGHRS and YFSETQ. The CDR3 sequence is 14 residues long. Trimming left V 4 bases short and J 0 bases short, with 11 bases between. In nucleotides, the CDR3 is TGCGCCAGCAGCATGAGTCCAAGCTCCTACGAGCAGTACTTC. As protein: CASSMSPSSYEQYF.

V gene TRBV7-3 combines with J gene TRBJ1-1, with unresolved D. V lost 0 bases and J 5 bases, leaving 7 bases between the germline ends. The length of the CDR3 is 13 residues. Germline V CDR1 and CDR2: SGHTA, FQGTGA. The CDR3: CASSLTGWTEAFF. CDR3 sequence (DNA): TGTGCCAGCAGCTTAACCGGGTGGACTGAAGCTTTCTTT.

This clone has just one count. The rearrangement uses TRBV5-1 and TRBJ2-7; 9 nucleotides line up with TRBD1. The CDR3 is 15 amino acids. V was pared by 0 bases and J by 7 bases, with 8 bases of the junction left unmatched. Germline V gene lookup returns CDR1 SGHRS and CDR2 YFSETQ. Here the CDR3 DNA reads TGCGCCAGCAGCTTGGCCGGGACAGGGTTTCGGGAGCAGTACTTC. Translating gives CASSLAGTGFREQYF.